This T cell receptor (beta chain) was sequenced in a study of shared clonotypes between healthy human individuals. Terminally differentiated effector memory CD45RA+ cells were excluded from the naive CD8 cells, which were CD45RO-negative and positively selected for CCR7. Germline assignment: CDR1 SEHNR and CDR2 FQNEAQ (reference sequence). V lost 0 bases, J lost 2 bases, and 10 bases lay in between. This CDR3 has 16 residues. Produced via immunoSEQ multiplex PCR; TCRdb's table is partial and in-frame only. The sample consists of fewer than 850,000 clones, about 96% of them appearing once. This chain uses TRBV7-9 with TRBJ2-2, with D maybe TRBD2 (5 bases). Material: naive CD8+ T cells sorted from blood. This TCR came from a man aged 25-40 years in good health. CDR3 DNA: TGTGCCAGCAGCTTAGCGGGAGTTGGTAACACCGGGGAGCTGTTTTTT. Residues: CASSLAGVGNTGELFF.